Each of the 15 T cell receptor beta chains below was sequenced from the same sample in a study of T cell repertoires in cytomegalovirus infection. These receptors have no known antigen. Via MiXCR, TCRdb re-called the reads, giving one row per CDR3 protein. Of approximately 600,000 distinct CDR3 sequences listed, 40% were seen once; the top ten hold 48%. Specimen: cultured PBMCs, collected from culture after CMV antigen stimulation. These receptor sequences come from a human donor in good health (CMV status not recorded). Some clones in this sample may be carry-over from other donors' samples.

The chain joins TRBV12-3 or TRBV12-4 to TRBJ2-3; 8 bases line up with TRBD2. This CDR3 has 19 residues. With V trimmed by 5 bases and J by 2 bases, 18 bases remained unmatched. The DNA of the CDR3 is TGTGCCAGCAGTCGAATTACGGTCGGGGTAGCGGGAAACACAGATACGCAGTATTTT. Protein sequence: CASSRITVGVAGNTDTQYF.

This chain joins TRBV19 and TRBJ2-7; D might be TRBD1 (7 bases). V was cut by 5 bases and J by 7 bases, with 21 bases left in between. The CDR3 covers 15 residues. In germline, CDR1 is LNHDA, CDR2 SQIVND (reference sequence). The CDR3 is CASSGGTEVSEEQYF. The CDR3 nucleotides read TGTGCCAGTAGTGGAGGGACAGAGGTTTCGGAGGAGCAGTACTTC.

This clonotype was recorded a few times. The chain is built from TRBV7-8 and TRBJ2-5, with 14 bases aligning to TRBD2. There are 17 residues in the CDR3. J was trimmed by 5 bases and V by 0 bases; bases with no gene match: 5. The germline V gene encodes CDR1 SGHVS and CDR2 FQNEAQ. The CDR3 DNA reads TGTGCCAGCAGCTTAGCGTTGAGGACTAGCGGGAGGGAGACCCAGTACTTC. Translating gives CASSLALRTSGRETQYF.

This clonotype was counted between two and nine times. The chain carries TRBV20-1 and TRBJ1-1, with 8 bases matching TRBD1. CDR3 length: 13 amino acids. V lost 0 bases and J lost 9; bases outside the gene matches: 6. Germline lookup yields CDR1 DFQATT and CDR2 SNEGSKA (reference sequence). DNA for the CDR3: TGCAGTGCTAGAGATCCTAGGACAGGGCAAGCTTTCTTT. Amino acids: CSARDPRTGQAFF.

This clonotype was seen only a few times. The CDR3 nucleotides are TGTGCCTCGAGGGGGGGGCAGAACACTGAAGCTTTCTTT. Its protein product is CASRGGQNTEAFF. J is TRBJ1-1 and V is TRBV19, with a tentative D call TRBD1 (6 bases). The CDR3 contains 13 residues. The germline gives CDR1 LNHDA, CDR2 SQIVND (reference sequence). V lost 11 bases to trimming and J lost 1 base, with 14 bases between them. Together with reference TRBV19 and TRBJ1-1, the CDR3 gives the full variable domain: DGGITQSPKYLFRKEGQNVTLSCEQNLNHDAMYWYRQDPGQGLRLIYYSQIVNDFQKGDIAEGYSVSREKKESFPLTVTSAQKNPTAFYLCASRGGQNTEAFFGQGTRLTVV.

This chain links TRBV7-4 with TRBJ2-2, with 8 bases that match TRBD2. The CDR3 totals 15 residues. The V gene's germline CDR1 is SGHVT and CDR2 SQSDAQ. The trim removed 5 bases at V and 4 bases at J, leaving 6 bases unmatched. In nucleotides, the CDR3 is TGTGCCAGCAGCCTACTAGCGGTACGCACCGGGGAGCTGTTTTTT. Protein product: CASSLLAVRTGELFF.

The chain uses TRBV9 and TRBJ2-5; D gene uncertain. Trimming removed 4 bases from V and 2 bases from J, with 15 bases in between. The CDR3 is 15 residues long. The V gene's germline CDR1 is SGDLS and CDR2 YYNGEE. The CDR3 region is CASSPTDARQETQYF. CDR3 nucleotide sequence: TGTGCCAGCAGCCCGACGGACGCAAGACAAGAGACCCAGTACTTC.

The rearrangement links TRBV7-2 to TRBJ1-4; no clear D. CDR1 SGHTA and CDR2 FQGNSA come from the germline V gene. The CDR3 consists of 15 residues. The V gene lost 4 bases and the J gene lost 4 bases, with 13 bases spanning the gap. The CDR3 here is CASSSTGIFNEKLFF. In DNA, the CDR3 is TGTGCCAGCAGCTCTACTGGGATCTTTAATGAAAAACTGTTTTTT.

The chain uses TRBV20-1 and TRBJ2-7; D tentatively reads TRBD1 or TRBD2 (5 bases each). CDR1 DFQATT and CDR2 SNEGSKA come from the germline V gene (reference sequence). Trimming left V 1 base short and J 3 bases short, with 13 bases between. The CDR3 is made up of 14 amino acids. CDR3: CSARAGPLSYEQYF. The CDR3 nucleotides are TGCAGTGCTAGAGCGGGACCTCTAAGCTACGAGCAGTACTTC.

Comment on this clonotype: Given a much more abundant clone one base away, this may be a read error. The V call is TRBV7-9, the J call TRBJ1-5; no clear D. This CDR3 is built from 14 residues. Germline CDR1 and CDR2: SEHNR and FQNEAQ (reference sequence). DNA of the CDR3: TGTGCCGGCAGCTTACAGCCGGTGAACCAGCCCCAGCATTTT. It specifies CAGSLQPVNQPQHF. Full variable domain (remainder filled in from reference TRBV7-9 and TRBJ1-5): DTGVSQNPRHKITKRGQNVTFRCDPISEHNRLYWYRQTLGQGPEFLTYFQNEAQLEKSRLLSDRFSAERPKGSFSTLEIQRTEQGDSAMYLCAGSLQPVNQPQHFGDGTRLSIL.

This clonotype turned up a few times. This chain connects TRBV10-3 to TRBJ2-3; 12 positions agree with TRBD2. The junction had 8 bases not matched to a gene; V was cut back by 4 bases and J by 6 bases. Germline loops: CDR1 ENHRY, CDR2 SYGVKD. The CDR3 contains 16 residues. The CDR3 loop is CAISGLAGVDADTQYF. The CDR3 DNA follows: TGTGCCATCAGTGGACTAGCGGGAGTTGATGCGGATACGCAGTATTTT.

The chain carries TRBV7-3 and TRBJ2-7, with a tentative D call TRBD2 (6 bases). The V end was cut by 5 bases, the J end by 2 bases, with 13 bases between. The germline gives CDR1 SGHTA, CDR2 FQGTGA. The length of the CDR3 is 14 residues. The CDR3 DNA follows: TGTGCCAGCAGCAAAGCGGGTGCTCCCTACGAGCAGTACTTC. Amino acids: CASSKAGAPYEQYF.

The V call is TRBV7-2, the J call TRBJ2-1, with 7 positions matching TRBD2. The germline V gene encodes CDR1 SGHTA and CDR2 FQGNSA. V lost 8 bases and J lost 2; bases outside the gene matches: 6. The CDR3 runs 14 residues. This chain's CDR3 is CASGGGFPYNEQFF. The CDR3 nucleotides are TGTGCCAGCGGCGGGGGTTTCCCCTACAATGAGCAGTTCTTC.

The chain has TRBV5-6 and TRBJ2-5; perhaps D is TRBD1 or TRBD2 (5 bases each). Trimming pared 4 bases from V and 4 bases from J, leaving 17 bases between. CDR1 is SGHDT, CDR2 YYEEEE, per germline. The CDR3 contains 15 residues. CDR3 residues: CASSQGTGRRETQYF. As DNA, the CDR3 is TGTGCCAGCAGCCAAGGAACGGGGCGGCGAGAGACCCAGTACTTC.

CDR3 coding DNA: TGTGCCAGTAGTTTCGGACAGGGGGCGGCAGATACGCAGTATTTT. Residues: CASSFGQGAADTQYF. V is TRBV19 and J is TRBJ2-3, with 11 positions matching TRBD1. The CDR3 extends over 15 amino acids. V was pared by 5 bases and J by 4 bases, with 5 bases of the junction left unmatched. Germline CDR1 and CDR2: LNHDA and SQIVND (reference sequence).